Shown below are 31 T cell receptor beta chains from a single sample sequenced in a study of cytomegalovirus exposure and HLA in healthy donors (dated by TCRdb to the late 2010s). Library preparation used the immunoSEQ multiplex PCR assay. The multiplex PCR relied on a mix of 60 forward primers for TCR Vbeta segments and 13 reverse primers for TCR Jbeta segments. Sourced from immuneACCESS, this table was stored by TCRdb with only in-frame sequences that have V and J called. A share of the clones is absent; for the studies checked, an unresolved V gene accounts for under half, and the remainder has no known explanation. The sample table holds 85,000 to 120,000 clones, of which 71% were seen once. 2.8% of the sample is held by the ten biggest clonotypes. The sequencing input was PBMCs. The source of these receptors is a female donor in good health and CMV-seronegative.

This clone showed up just a few times. CDR3 residues: CASSQEGGASGANVLTF. The CDR3 DNA is TGCGCCAGCAGCCAAGAGGGAGGGGCCTCTGGGGCCAACGTCCTGACTTTC. This rearrangement joins TRBV4-1 to TRBJ2-6, with 7 positions matching TRBD2. J lost 0 bases, V lost 0 bases, and 2 bases had no gene match. Germline CDR1 is MGHRA and CDR2 is YSYEKL. The CDR3 loop spans 17 amino acids.

The J gene is TRBJ2-5, the V gene TRBV29-1, with D possibly being TRBD1 (5 bases). The CDR3 spans 14 residues. The ends were cut back, 3 bases at V and 4 bases at J, with 15 bases in the middle. Per the germline V gene, CDR1 is SQVTM and CDR2 is ANQGSEA. This CDR3 reads CSVDSGRVGETQYF. In DNA form, the CDR3 reads TGCAGCGTTGATTCCGGCAGGGTCGGAGAGACCCAGTACTTC.

The chain joins TRBV4-1 to TRBJ2-7; D gene uncertain. V lost 2 bases and J lost 1, with 9 bases in between. This CDR3 is built from 14 residues. Germline V gene data show CDR1 as MGHRA and CDR2 as YSYEKL. CDR3 amino acids: CASSQQVGSYEQYF. Here the CDR3 DNA reads TGCGCCAGCAGCCAACAGGTTGGGTCCTACGAGCAGTACTTC.

The rearrangement uses TRBV19 and TRBJ2-7; TRBD1 is a possible D gene (6 bases). The CDR3 length is 13 residues. Trimming removed 8 bases at V and 4 bases at J, with 15 bases between. From germline, CDR1 is LNHDA and CDR2 SQIVND (reference sequence). The CDR3 here is CASSRGTLYEQYF. The CDR3 bases are TGTGCCAGTTCGAGGGGGACCCTATACGAGCAGTACTTC.

The chain joins TRBV5-1 to TRBJ2-3; unclear D gene. V lost 0 bases and J 2 bases, leaving 7 bases between the germline ends. Germline V gives CDR1 SGHRS, CDR2 YFSETQ. The CDR3 totals 14 residues. The CDR3 loop reads CASSLVHITDTQYF. The CDR3 bases are TGCGCCAGCAGCTTGGTACACATCACAGATACGCAGTATTTT.

V gene TRBV7-8 combines with J gene TRBJ2-3; D is unclear. CDR1 and CDR2 from the germline V gene are SGHVS and FQNEAQ. The CDR3 covers 16 residues. V gave up 2 bases and J gave up 4 bases, with 16 bases separating them. DNA of the CDR3: TGTGCCAGCAGCTTATATGTTCGATTGAGAGCAGATACGCAGTATTTT. Protein product: CASSLYVRLRADTQYF. Full variable domain (outside the CDR3, taken from reference TRBV7-8 and TRBJ2-3): GAGVSQSPRYKVAKRGQDVALRCDPISGHVSLFWYQQALGQGPEFLTYFQNEAQLDKSGLPSDRFFAERPEGSVSTLKIQRTQQEDSAVYLCASSLYVRLRADTQYFGPGTRLTVL.

The table lists this clone with a few counts. The CDR3 reads CASSPFTGNYGYTF. The CDR3 nucleotides are TGTGCCAGCTCACCCTTCACAGGGAACTATGGCTACACCTTC. This chain uses TRBV18 with TRBJ1-2; TRBD1 is a possible D gene (6 bases). V was shortened by 3 bases and J by 2 bases, with 10 bases between the two germline ends. Germline-derived CDR1 and CDR2 are KGHSH and LQKENI. The CDR3 is 14 amino acids.

The chain combines TRBV5-4 with TRBJ2-7; 13 nucleotides agree with TRBD2. Trimming took 4 bases from V and 4 from J; bases not matched to a gene: 8. The CDR3 has 16 amino acids. From germline, CDR1 is SGHNT and CDR2 YYREEE (reference sequence). As DNA, the CDR3 is TGTGCCAGCAGCAGGCCTCGGACTAGCGGGAGTTACGAGCAGTACTTC. Encoded protein: CASSRPRTSGSYEQYF.

On this clone: Other DNA sequences in this specimen translate into the identical CDR3. The J gene is TRBJ2-7, the V gene TRBV19, with 9 bases matching TRBD1. V lost 6 bases and J lost 3; bases outside the gene matches: 6. Germline V gene lookup returns CDR1 LNHDA and CDR2 SQIVND (reference sequence). This CDR3 contains 14 residues. CDR3 nucleotide sequence: TGTGCCAGTAGACGGACAGGGGCTGGCTACGAGCAGTACTTC. The encoded protein is CASRRTGAGYEQYF.

V is TRBV30 and J is TRBJ2-3; 8 nucleotides align to TRBD2. The V segment lost 3 bases and the J segment 9 bases; nucleotides outside the gene matches: 11. The CDR3 runs to 14 residues. Germline CDR1 is GTSNPN and CDR2 is SVGIG (reference sequence). CDR3 protein: CAWRVSSGTRTQYF. For the CDR3, the DNA is TGTGCCTGGAGGGTCTCCTCCGGGACTAGAACGCAGTATTTT.

This clone was observed a few times. This chain joins TRBV11-3 and TRBJ2-1, with 7 bases fitting TRBD2. This CDR3 has 15 residues. Unmatched junction bases numbered 6, after V lost 1 base and J lost 6 bases. Per germline, CDR1 SGHNT and CDR2 YENEEA. The CDR3 DNA sequence: TGTGCCAGCAGCTTAGCGGGAGGAGGGGTCAATGAGCAGTTCTTC. Its protein product is CASSLAGGGVNEQFF.

The V and J genes are TRBV2 and TRBJ2-7, with a weak D call TRBD2 (5 bases). Germline-derived CDR1 and CDR2 are SNHLY and FYNNEI. The CDR3 totals 12 residues. V lost 7 bases and J 2 bases, leaving 9 bases between the germline ends. The CDR3 coding sequence is TGTGCCAGCAAGACTAACACCTACGAGCAGTACTTC. Translation: CASKTNTYEQYF.

V and J are TRBV27 and TRBJ2-7; 8 nucleotides align to TRBD2. Trimming at V came to 5 bases and at J to 3 bases, leaving 12 bases not matched to a gene. The germline V gene encodes CDR1 MNHEY and CDR2 SMNVEV (reference sequence). The CDR3 runs 16 residues. CDR3: CASSTQGAGVLYEQYF. CDR3 sequence (DNA): TGTGCCAGCAGTACGCAAGGAGCGGGAGTACTCTACGAGCAGTACTTC.

This clone appeared once. The chain uses TRBV30 and TRBJ2-7; TRBD2 matches at 9 bases. Germline-derived CDR1 and CDR2 are GTSNPN and SVGIG (reference sequence). The CDR3 covers 13 residues. After removal of 3 bases from V and 6 bases from J, the junction contained 6 bases not matched to a gene. The CDR3 nucleotides are TGTGCCTGGAGGGGAGCGGGAGGAGGCGAGCAGTACTTC. Translation gives CAWRGAGGGEQYF.

The DNA of the CDR3 is TGTGCCAGCACCGACAGATATACCTACGAGCAGTACTTC. Translated: CASTDRYTYEQYF. The J gene is TRBJ2-7, the V gene TRBV25-1, with D possibly matching TRBD1 (5 bases). Per germline, CDR1 MGHDK and CDR2 SYGVNS. This CDR3 comprises 13 residues. V lost 7 bases and J lost 2, with 12 bases in between.

V usage is TRBV27 and J usage is TRBJ2-1, with 7 bases matching TRBD1. Germline V lookup: CDR1 MNHEY, CDR2 SMNVEV (reference sequence). V was clipped by 3 bases and J by 9 bases; unmatched bases: 11. This CDR3 contains 15 residues. CDR3 sequence reads: CASSFLFVAGGEQFF. In nucleotides, the CDR3 is TGTGCCAGCAGTTTCTTGTTCGTGGCAGGGGGTGAGCAGTTCTTC.

The V and J genes are TRBV5-1 and TRBJ1-2, with D possibly TRBD1 on 5 matching bases. The CDR3 consists of 14 residues. The germline CDR1 and CDR2 sequences are SGHRS and YFSETQ. Trimming stripped 0 bases from V and 8 bases from J, with 14 bases between. The CDR3 coding sequence is TGCGCCAGCAGCTTGGGGCAGGGAAGTCAGGGCTACACCTTC. It codes for CASSLGQGSQGYTF.

The rearrangement uses TRBV27 and TRBJ1-5; 7 bases line up with TRBD1. V lost 3 bases, J lost 4 bases, and 3 bases stayed unmatched. From germline, CDR1 is MNHEY and CDR2 SMNVEV (reference sequence). CDR3 size: 14 residues. The CDR3 nucleotides read TGTGCCAGCAGTTTCGGCAGGGGGAATCAGCCCCAGCATTTT. This encodes CASSFGRGNQPQHF.

The genes are TRBV4-2 and TRBJ1-5, with D possibly being TRBD1 (5 bases). This CDR3 comprises 13 residues. Germline values: CDR1 LGHNA, CDR2 YNFKEQ. Trimming stripped 3 bases from V and 9 bases from J, with 12 bases between. DNA of the CDR3: TGTGCCAGCAGCCAGGCACGGGGGGGGCCCCAGCATTTT. It yields the protein CASSQARGGPQHF.

This clone was detected once. The CDR3: CASSHKREAGKFYEQYF. The CDR3, as DNA: TGCGCCAGCAGCCACAAGCGGGAGGCCGGAAAATTCTACGAGCAGTACTTC. This chain links TRBV5-1 with TRBJ2-7; 9 bases fit TRBD2. CDR3 length: 17 amino acids. Germline V gives CDR1 SGHRS, CDR2 YFSETQ. Trimming removed 4 bases from V and 3 bases from J; junction bases left unmatched: 14.

This clone was seen just once. The chain recombines TRBV23-1 with TRBJ2-4; D perhaps matches TRBD2 (5 bases). TRBV23-1 has ORF status, its function being uncertain. The CDR3 extends over 16 amino acids. Deletions cut 3 bases from V and 2 bases from J, with 14 bases between. CDR3: CASSHWRVSSKNIQYF. In DNA form, the CDR3 reads TGCGCCAGCAGTCATTGGCGGGTTAGCTCCAAAAACATTCAGTACTTC.

The genes are TRBV9 and TRBJ2-7, with 10 positions matching TRBD2. In germline, CDR1 is SGDLS, CDR2 YYNGEE. CDR3 length equals 16 residues. Trimming removed 0 bases from V and 3 bases from J; junction bases left unmatched: 6. The DNA for the CDR3 is TGTGCCAGCAGCGTAGGGCTAGCGGGAGTGGGCTACGAGCAGTACTTC. Translating gives CASSVGLAGVGYEQYF.

The V call is TRBV7-2, the J call TRBJ2-7; 7 bases match TRBD2. The CDR3 is 18 amino acids. Looked up from germline, CDR1 is SGHTA and CDR2 is FQGNSA. V lost 4 bases, J lost 1 base, and 16 bases stayed unmatched. The CDR3 DNA reads as TGTGCCAGCAGCTCCCCCGCCCGACTAGCCGCTTTATCCTACGAGCAGTACTTC. Translating gives CASSSPARLAALSYEQYF.

This rearrangement joins TRBV6-6 to TRBJ2-7, with a tentative D call TRBD2 (7 bases). This CDR3 region has 13 residues. Germline CDR1 MNHNY, CDR2 SVGAGI (reference sequence). The V gene lost 7 bases and the J gene lost 3 bases, with 13 bases spanning the gap. The CDR3 nucleotides are TGTGCCAGCACCAAGAGGGGGGGCTACGAGCAGTACTTC. It translates to CASTKRGGYEQYF.

This clone has just a few counts. The chain couples TRBV18 to TRBJ2-7; the match to TRBD1 covers 9 bases. After removal of 4 bases from V and 3 bases from J, the junction contained 7 bases not matched to a gene. The germline gives CDR1 KGHSH, CDR2 LQKENI. The CDR3 loop spans 15 amino acids. This chain's CDR3 is CASSQWTGVNYEQYF. Written as DNA, the CDR3 is TGTGCCAGCTCACAATGGACAGGGGTTAACTACGAGCAGTACTTC.

This clone was picked up a small number of times. This chain connects TRBV6-6 to TRBJ2-7; 7 bases agree with TRBD1. The CDR3 sequence is 16 residues long. The germline gives CDR1 MNHNY, CDR2 SVGAGI (reference sequence). Trimming cost V 4 bases and J 4 bases; bases outside gene matches: 13. CDR3 sequence (DNA): TGTGCCAGCAGTTCAGACAGGGACCGTAGTATGTACGAGCAGTACTTC. It specifies CASSSDRDRSMYEQYF.

The V call is TRBV27, the J call TRBJ2-1, with 10 nucleotides matching TRBD2. The CDR3 consists of 16 residues. Per germline, CDR1 MNHEY and CDR2 SMNVEV (reference sequence). V gave up 1 base and J gave up 8 bases; unmatched junction bases: 8. This chain's CDR3 is CASSLLKAGGVDEQFF. The CDR3 bases are TGTGCCAGCAGTTTATTGAAAGCGGGAGGGGTGGATGAGCAGTTCTTC.

J is TRBJ1-1 and V is TRBV19, with no clear D. Trimming pared 5 bases from V and 3 bases from J, leaving 13 bases between. CDR1 is LNHDA and CDR2 is SQIVND in the germline V gene (reference sequence). This CDR3 spans 14 amino acids. This CDR3 is CASSAGAFYTEAFF. In nucleotides, the CDR3 is TGTGCCAGTAGTGCCGGAGCTTTCTACACTGAAGCTTTCTTT.

The chain links TRBV19 to TRBJ2-2; possibly TRBD1 for D (6 bases). Per the germline V gene, CDR1 is LNHDA and CDR2 is SQIVND (reference sequence). Trimming shortened V by 7 bases and J by 0 bases, and 15 bases separated the two germline ends. This CDR3 is built from 16 residues. The CDR3 DNA reads TGTGCCAGTACCAAAACGACAGGCGCGAACACCGGGGAGCTGTTTTTT. As protein: CASTKTTGANTGELFF.

This chain connects TRBV11-3 to TRBJ2-3; D is uncertain. CDR1 and CDR2 (germline): SGHNT, YENEEA. V lost 5 bases to trimming and J lost 4 bases, with 13 bases between them. This CDR3 is 14 amino acids long. CDR3 residues: CASSLGRSSDTQYF. CDR3 nucleotide sequence: TGTGCCAGCAGCCTGGGCAGGTCTTCAGATACGCAGTATTTT.

This clone was seen only a few times. The V gene is TRBV9, the J gene TRBJ2-1; 9 bases are a match to TRBD1. The germline CDR1 and CDR2 sequences are SGDLS and YYNGEE. With 0 bases clipped from V and 5 bases from J, the junction kept 3 bases outside the gene matches. The CDR3 is 15 residues long. CDR3: CASSVGDREHNEQFF. CDR3 DNA: TGTGCCAGCAGCGTAGGGGACAGGGAACACAATGAGCAGTTCTTC.